Listed here are 29 T cell receptor beta chains from one sample, sequenced in a study of T-cell reconstitution after alpha-beta-depleted transplantation in children. Molecular barcoding with unique molecular identifiers was used for the TCRbeta library. TCRdb re-analysed the PCR reads in MiXCR, keeping a single row per CDR3 protein. In the table there are more than 500,000 distinct CDR3 sequences, about an eighth of which are singletons. The sequencing used PBMCs, mostly from graft donor cells, collected 180 days after TCRalphabeta/CD19-depleted stem cell transplant. The source of these receptors is a female patient aged 2-10 years who had a stem cell transplant for aplastic anemia, so the T cells may come from the graft donor.

The chain links TRBV9 to TRBJ2-7; 8 bases map to TRBD2. V was pared by 4 bases and J by 2 bases, with 14 bases of the junction left unmatched. This CDR3 region has 17 residues. The germline CDR1 and CDR2 sequences are SGDLS and YYNGEE. The chain's CDR3 is CASSSRGSLAGAYEQYF. The CDR3 DNA reads as TGTGCCAGCAGCTCGAGAGGGAGTCTAGCGGGCGCCTACGAGCAGTACTTC.

In its sample, this clonotype was seen a few times. The rearrangement links TRBV2 to TRBJ2-6; D call uncertain. Looked up from germline, CDR1 is SNHLY and CDR2 is FYNNEI. This CDR3 comprises 15 residues. Deletions cut 7 bases from V and 0 bases from J, with 10 bases between. The CDR3 DNA reads TGTGCCAGCACCGTTGGATTCTCTGGGGCCAACGTCCTGACTTTC. This encodes CASTVGFSGANVLTF.

Many counts were recorded for this clonotype. The chain has TRBV5-6 and TRBJ1-2; tentative D call: TRBD1 (5 bases). Germline loops: CDR1 SGHDT, CDR2 YYEEEE. Trimming took off 2 bases at V and 6 bases at J, with 14 bases between the two ends. This CDR3 contains 14 residues. CDR3 sequence reads: CASSFPPGENGYTF. As DNA, the CDR3 is TGTGCCAGCAGCTTTCCTCCGGGGGAGAATGGCTACACCTTC.

This clonotype was seen a few times. This rearrangement joins TRBV27 to TRBJ1-3, with D possibly being TRBD1 (6 bases). Trimming shortened V by 11 bases and J by 1 base, and 18 bases separated the two germline ends. The CDR3 is 15 amino acids. Germline lookup yields CDR1 MNHEY and CDR2 SMNVEV (reference sequence). DNA of the CDR3: TGTGCCTCCGCGGCGGGAAGGGGGTCTGGAAACACCATATATTTT. Its protein product is CASAAGRGSGNTIYF.

This clonotype turned up a few times. The chain combines TRBV7-7 with TRBJ1-1, with 8 positions matching TRBD1. CDR1 and CDR2 (germline): SSHAT, FNYEAQ (reference sequence). The CDR3 runs 15 residues. Trimming at V came to 2 bases and at J to 3 bases, leaving 5 bases not matched to a gene. The chain's CDR3 is CASSLKDREDTEAFF. CDR3 DNA sequence: TGTGCCAGCAGCTTAAAGGACAGGGAGGACACTGAAGCTTTCTTT. Complete variable domain (other parts from reference TRBV7-7 and TRBJ1-1): GAGVSQSPRYKVTKRGQDVTLRCDPISSHATLYWYQQALGQGPEFLTYFNYEAQPDKSGLPSDRFSAERPEGSISTLTIQRTEQRDSAMYRCASSLKDREDTEAFFGQGTRLTVV.

CDR3 sequence: CSVPGVDTEAFF. DNA for the CDR3: TGCAGCGTCCCTGGGGTAGACACTGAAGCTTTCTTT. The chain employs TRBV29-1 and TRBJ1-1; D gene uncertain. Germline CDR1 SQVTM, CDR2 ANQGSEA. The V end lost 6 bases, the J end lost 3 bases, and 11 bases lay between the germline ends. The CDR3 loop spans 12 amino acids.

The rearrangement links TRBV5-4 to TRBJ1-5, with 8 bases that match TRBD1. The V gene's germline CDR1 is SGHNT and CDR2 YYREEE (reference sequence). Germline trimming cut 4 bases from V and 5 bases from J; bases unmatched to any gene: 8. The CDR3 spans 15 residues. In DNA, the CDR3 is TGTGCCAGCAGCAAAGACAGGGGAAGGGATCAGCCCCAGCATTTT. Protein product: CASSKDRGRDQPQHF.

The table lists this clonotype with a few counts. The CDR3 nucleotides are TGTGCCAGCAGTTGGCGGGCATTAGCGGCCAAAAACATTCAGTACTTC. It translates to CASSWRALAAKNIQYF. The chain joins TRBV6-5 to TRBJ2-4, with D possibly being TRBD2 (5 bases). The V gene's germline CDR1 is MNHEY and CDR2 SVGAGI. The CDR3 is 16 residues long. V was pared by 4 bases and J by 1 base, with 14 bases between.

The chain employs TRBV11-3 and TRBJ2-7; the D gene is possibly TRBD1 (6 bases). The germline V gene encodes CDR1 SGHNT and CDR2 YENEEA. The CDR3 is 14 residues long. V lost 5 bases, J lost 2 bases, and 13 bases lay in between. CDR3 DNA sequence: TGTGCCAGCAGCAAGAAGACAGGTCCCTACGAGCAGTACGTC. The encoded protein is CASSKKTGPYEQYV.

The genes are TRBV7-9 and TRBJ2-2, with a possible D match to TRBD1 (6 bases). The germline V gene has CDR1 SEHNR and CDR2 FQNEAQ (reference sequence). With 7 bases removed from V and 6 bases from J, the gap between germline ends came to 9 bases. The CDR3 extends over 12 amino acids. CDR3 loop: CASTRTAGELFF. The CDR3 nucleotides are TGTGCCAGCACCCGGACAGCCGGGGAGCTGTTTTTT.

This clonotype was detected a few times. The V gene is TRBV5-5, the J gene TRBJ1-6; the match to TRBD1 covers 11 bases. CDR1 SGHKS and CDR2 YYEKEE come from the germline V gene (reference sequence). V gave up 0 bases and J gave up 2 bases; unmatched junction bases: 4. CDR3 length: 18 amino acids. The CDR3 here is CASSLARTGGPYNSPLHF. The CDR3 DNA sequence: TGTGCCAGCAGCTTGGCCAGGACAGGGGGCCCCTATAATTCACCCCTCCACTTT.

This rearrangement joins TRBV7-2 to TRBJ2-7; 10 bases match TRBD2. This CDR3 has 16 residues. Germline CDR1 reads SGHTA; CDR2 reads FQGNSA. V shed 0 bases and J 5 bases; nucleotides not matched to a gene: 7. The CDR3 nucleotides are TGTGCCAGCAGCTTAGCAGTGCTAGCGGGAGTACACGAGCAGTACTTC. Protein sequence: CASSLAVLAGVHEQYF.

This clonotype was detected a few times. The chain has TRBV12-3 or TRBV12-4 and TRBJ2-5; D is perhaps TRBD2 (6 bases). This CDR3 is 15 amino acids long. V shed 5 bases and J shed 3 bases, with 16 bases lying between them. The CDR3 sequence: CASSPRLSGEETQYF. The CDR3 bases are TGTGCCAGCAGTCCACGACTTAGCGGAGAAGAGACCCAGTACTTC.

This clonotype has only a few counts. The chain couples TRBV7-6 to TRBJ2-1, with D hard to call. V was clipped by 5 bases and J by 0 bases, with 17 bases between them. CDR3 length equals 17 residues. Germline assignment: CDR1 SGHVS and CDR2 FNYEAQ. The CDR3: CASSQLKVQSSYNEQFF. CDR3 DNA sequence: TGTGCCAGCAGCCAACTAAAGGTCCAGAGCTCCTACAATGAGCAGTTCTTC.

This clonotype was found a few times. The chain combines TRBV5-1 with TRBJ2-7; D not resolved. The CDR3 covers 15 residues. CDR1 is SGHRS and CDR2 is YFSETQ in the germline V gene. Trimming pared 2 bases from V and 1 base from J, leaving 13 bases between. CDR3 sequence (DNA): TGCGCCAGCAGCTTCCCTGACGACGGGTCCTACGAGCAGTACTTC. Translation: CASSFPDDGSYEQYF.

This clonotype has only a few counts. This chain uses TRBV28 with TRBJ2-7, with D maybe TRBD1 (5 bases). This CDR3 has 13 amino acids. V gave up 6 bases and J gave up 5 bases, with 14 bases separating them. Looked up from germline, CDR1 is MDHEN and CDR2 is SYDVKM. CDR3 residues: CASRLQGGHEQYF. In nucleotides, the CDR3 is TGTGCCAGCAGGCTGCAGGGTGGGCACGAGCAGTACTTC.

The chain is built from TRBV7-2 and TRBJ2-7, with D perhaps matching TRBD1 (6 bases). Germline V gene sequence: CDR1 SGHTA, CDR2 FQGNSA. This CDR3 has 12 residues. Trimming left V 6 bases short and J 6 bases short, with 12 bases between. CDR3 sequence (DNA): TGTGCCAGCAGGGGCAGGGGTTCCGAGCAGTACTTC. Its translation: CASRGRGSEQYF.

This clonotype was counted between two and nine times. The rearrangement uses TRBV6-1 and TRBJ2-7, with D tentatively TRBD1 or TRBD2 (5 bases each). The CDR3 consists of 14 residues. V was clipped by 7 bases and J by 6 bases, with 19 bases between them. Germline CDR1 reads MNHNS; CDR2 reads SASEGT. In nucleotides, the CDR3 is TGTGCCAGCACCACTCCGCGAGCTGGGGGCGAGCAGTACTTC. The encoded protein is CASTTPRAGGEQYF.

This clonotype was detected a few times. This chain's CDR3 is CASSTGTGIGEKLFF. CDR3 bases: TGTGCCAGCAGCACCGGGACAGGGATTGGGGAAAAACTGTTTTTT. The chain recombines TRBV28 with TRBJ1-4; 9 bases align to TRBD1. Germline lookup yields CDR1 MDHEN and CDR2 SYDVKM. CDR3 length: 15 residues. The V segment lost 6 bases and the J segment 8 bases; nucleotides outside the gene matches: 10. Combining the CDR3 with reference TRBV28 and TRBJ1-4 gives the whole variable domain DVKVTQSSRYLVKRTGEKVFLECVQDMDHENMFWYRQDPGLGLRLIYFSYDVKMKEKGDIPEGYSVSREKKERFSLILESASTNQTSMYLCASSTGTGIGEKLFFGSGTQLSVL.

This clonotype was seen only a few times. The J gene is TRBJ2-7, the V gene TRBV9; D possibly corresponds to TRBD2 (6 bases). The CDR3 runs 15 residues. The V gene's germline CDR1 is SGDLS and CDR2 YYNGEE. V shed 0 bases and J shed 3 bases, with 13 bases lying between them. In DNA form, the CDR3 reads TGTGCCAGCAGCGTAGGATCCGGGAGCGGCTACGAGCAGTACTTC. Translated: CASSVGSGSGYEQYF.

This chain joins TRBV11-2 and TRBJ2-2; 7 bases are shared with TRBD1. This CDR3 has 16 amino acids. From germline, CDR1 is SGHAT and CDR2 FQNNGV. The V and J ends lost 5 bases and 0 bases, in that order; junction bases with no gene match: 6. Here the CDR3 DNA reads TGTGCCAGCAGCCCTCGGACAGGCACGAACACCGGGGAGCTGTTTTTT. Encoded protein: CASSPRTGTNTGELFF.

The chain joins TRBV28 to TRBJ2-7, with 7 bases aligning to TRBD2. After removal of 2 bases from V and 2 bases from J, the junction contained 9 bases not matched to a gene. Germline V lookup: CDR1 MDHEN, CDR2 SYDVKM. The CDR3 runs 16 residues. The CDR3: CASSLVGRELTYEQYF. The CDR3 nucleotides read TGTGCCAGCAGTTTAGTTGGGCGGGAGTTAACCTACGAGCAGTACTTC.

The table lists this clonotype with many counts. The J gene is TRBJ2-1, the V gene TRBV7-2; perhaps TRBD1 as D (6 bases). V lost 5 bases to trimming and J lost 4 bases, with 9 bases between them. Per germline, CDR1 SGHTA and CDR2 FQGNSA. The CDR3 covers 13 residues. CDR3: CASSPRGYNEQFF. CDR3 coding DNA: TGTGCCAGCAGCCCTAGGGGGTACAATGAGCAGTTCTTC.

There are a few counts of this clonotype. The chain recombines TRBV3-1 with TRBJ2-7; 10 bases match TRBD1. This CDR3 spans 16 amino acids. Germline V gene sequence: CDR1 LGHDT, CDR2 YNNKEL (reference sequence). V gave up 4 bases and J gave up 6 bases; unmatched junction bases: 12. The CDR3 region has the DNA TGTGCCAGCAGCCCTTGGGCCGGGACAGGGGCGGTCGAGCAGTACTTC. Amino acid sequence: CASSPWAGTGAVEQYF.

The genes are TRBV7-2 and TRBJ2-7, with 7 bases identical to TRBD1. The germline V gene has CDR1 SGHTA and CDR2 FQGNSA. The ends lost 5 bases at V and 2 bases at J; junction bases unmatched: 12. The CDR3 has 16 amino acids. The CDR3 nucleotides read TGTGCCAGCAGCCCTTTAGGGGGACAGAACCCCTACGAGCAGTACTTC. Translating it yields CASSPLGGQNPYEQYF.

This clonotype was seen once. The chain couples TRBV7-9 to TRBJ1-1, with D possibly TRBD1 on 5 matching bases. V was trimmed by 0 bases and J by 6 bases, leaving 8 bases between them. The CDR3 has 13 amino acids. Per the germline V gene, CDR1 is SEHNR and CDR2 is FQNEAQ (reference sequence). The CDR3 DNA follows: TGTGCCAGCAGCTTAGCGTTCAGGGCTGAAGCTTTCTTT. Protein: CASSLAFRAEAFF.

There are a few counts of this clonotype. The chain links TRBV5-1 to TRBJ2-7; tentatively, D is TRBD2 (6 bases). Trimming left V 1 base short and J 3 bases short, with 17 bases between. Germline-derived CDR1 and CDR2 are SGHRS and YFSETQ. The length of the CDR3 is 16 residues. CDR3 DNA: TGCGCCAGCAGCTTGATTCCTCGGGGGAGGTTCTACGAGCAGTACTTC. Residues: CASSLIPRGRFYEQYF.

The count of this clonotype is one. The chain has TRBV18 and TRBJ1-1, with D hard to call. This CDR3 region has 13 residues. Trimming removed 2 bases at V and 9 bases at J, with 13 bases between. The germline CDR1 and CDR2 sequences are KGHSH and LQKENI. CDR3 residues: CASSPIGARKAFF. The CDR3 DNA follows: TGTGCCAGCTCACCAATAGGAGCGAGAAAAGCTTTCTTT. Looking up the rest from reference TRBV18 and TRBJ1-1 gives the full variable domain: NAGVMQNPRHLVRRRGQEARLRCSPMKGHSHVYWYRQLPEEGLKFMVYLQKENIIDESGMPKERFSAEFPKEGPSILRIQQVVRGDSAAYFCASSPIGARKAFFGQGTRLTVV.

The V call is TRBV7-7, the J call TRBJ2-2; D might be TRBD2 (6 bases). The CDR3 runs 20 residues. Germline V gives CDR1 SSHAT, CDR2 FNYEAQ (reference sequence). V was pared by 2 bases and J by 8 bases, with 30 bases between. CDR3 coding DNA: TGTGCCAGCAGCTTATCTGAGACACTCGGGACTCGATGGAAGAAGGGGGAGCTGTTTTTT. This sequence encodes CASSLSETLGTRWKKGELFF.